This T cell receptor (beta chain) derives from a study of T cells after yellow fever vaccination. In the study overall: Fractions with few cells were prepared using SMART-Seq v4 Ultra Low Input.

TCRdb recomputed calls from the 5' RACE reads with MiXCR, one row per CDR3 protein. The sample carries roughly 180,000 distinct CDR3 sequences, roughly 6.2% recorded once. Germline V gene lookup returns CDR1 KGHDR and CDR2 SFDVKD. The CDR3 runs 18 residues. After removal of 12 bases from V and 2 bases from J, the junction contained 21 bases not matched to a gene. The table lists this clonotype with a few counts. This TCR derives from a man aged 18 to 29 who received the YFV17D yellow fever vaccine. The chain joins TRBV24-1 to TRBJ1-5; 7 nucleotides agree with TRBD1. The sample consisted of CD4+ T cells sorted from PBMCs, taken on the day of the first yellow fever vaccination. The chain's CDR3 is CAPGTRDSLGCGNQPQHF. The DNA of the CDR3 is TGTGCCCCAGGGACCCGGGACAGTCTAGGGTGTGGCAATCAGCCCCAGCATTTT.